Each of the 2 T cell receptor beta chains below was sequenced from the same sample in a study of T-cell memory formation after mild COVID-19. One entry per CDR3 protein results from TCRdb running MiXCR on the 5' RACE reads. In the table there are 350,000 to 500,000 distinct CDR3 sequences, about a sixth of which are singletons. Sequencing was carried out using PBMCs or a T cell subset sorted from them (not recorded which). The source is a man between 18 and 29 years old who had mild COVID-19 (a few samples of this study predate the infection). Cell type and time point are not known.

This clonotype was seen at least ten times. The CDR3 is CSARQGGQPQHF. The CDR3 DNA follows: TGCAGTGCTCGACAGGGCGGCCAGCCCCAGCATTTT. The gene calls are TRBV20-1 and TRBJ1-5, with 7 bases that match TRBD1. There are 12 residues in the CDR3. CDR1 and CDR2 (germline): DFQATT, SNEGSKA (reference sequence). J lost 7 bases, V lost 5 bases, and 5 bases had no gene match.

The chain carries TRBV19 and TRBJ2-5; 9 bases map to TRBD1. The trim removed 6 bases at V and 4 bases at J, leaving 6 bases unmatched. Germline V gives CDR1 LNHDA, CDR2 SQIVND (reference sequence). CDR3 size: 14 residues. DNA of the CDR3: TGTGCCAGTAGAGGGACAGGGAGTACAGAGACCCAGTACTTC. It encodes CASRGTGSTETQYF. Together with reference TRBV19 and TRBJ2-5, the CDR3 gives the full variable domain: DGGITQSPKYLFRKEGQNVTLSCEQNLNHDAMYWYRQDPGQGLRLIYYSQIVNDFQKGDIAEGYSVSREKKESFPLTVTSAQKNPTAFYLCASRGTGSTETQYFGPGTRLLVL.